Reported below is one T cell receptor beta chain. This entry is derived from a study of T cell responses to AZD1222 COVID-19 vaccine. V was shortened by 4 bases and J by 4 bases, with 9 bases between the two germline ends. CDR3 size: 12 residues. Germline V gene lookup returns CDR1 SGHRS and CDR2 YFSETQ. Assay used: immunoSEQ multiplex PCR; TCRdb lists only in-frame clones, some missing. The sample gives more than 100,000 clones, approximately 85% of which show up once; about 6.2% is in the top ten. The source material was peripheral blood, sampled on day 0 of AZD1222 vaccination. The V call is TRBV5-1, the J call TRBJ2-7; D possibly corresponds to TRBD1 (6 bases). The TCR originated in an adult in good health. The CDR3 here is CASSAQGYEQYF. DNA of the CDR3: TGCGCCAGCAGCGCACAGGGATACGAGCAGTACTTC.